This TCR beta chain was sequenced for a study of lymphopenia after photon versus proton radiotherapy. This clone was recorded once. The antigen remains undetermined. Germline CDR1 is SGHRS and CDR2 is YFSETQ. This CDR3 region has 14 residues. V was cut by 4 bases and J by 4 bases, with 13 bases left in between. Only in-frame clones appear in the TCRdb table, and some are missing; sequencing was by immunoSEQ multiplex PCR. The sample consists of tens of thousands of clones, 87% of them appearing once. Study-level results: Post-nadir TCR diversity decline inversely tracked overall survival among those who died. After the lymphocyte nadir, photon-treated repertoires showed oligoclonal expansion, especially of CD8+ Temra cells. Under photons, naive T cells and diversity fell while effector/memory populations rose.

The clonotype was recovered from a man aged 80 or over with esophageal cancer. This chain links TRBV5-1 with TRBJ2-3; TRBD2 might be the D (6 bases). Sequencing used peripheral blood, obtained from a patient treated with proton-based radiotherapy. The CDR3 is CASSLGSASDTQYF. The CDR3 region has the DNA TGCGCCAGCAGCCTCGGGAGCGCTTCAGATACGCAGTATTTT.